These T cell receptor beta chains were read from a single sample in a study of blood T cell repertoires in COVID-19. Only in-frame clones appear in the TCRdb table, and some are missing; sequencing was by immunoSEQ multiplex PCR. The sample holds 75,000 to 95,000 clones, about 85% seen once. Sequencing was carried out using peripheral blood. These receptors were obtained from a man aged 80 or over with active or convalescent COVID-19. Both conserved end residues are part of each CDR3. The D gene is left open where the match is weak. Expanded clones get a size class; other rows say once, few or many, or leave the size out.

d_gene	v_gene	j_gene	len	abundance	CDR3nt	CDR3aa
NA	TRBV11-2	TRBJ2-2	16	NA	TGTGCCAGCAGCTCCACAACAGGGTCGAACACCGGGGAGCTGTTTTTT	CASSSTTGSNTGELFF
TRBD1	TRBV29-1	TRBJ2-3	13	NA	TGCAGCGTCCACAGGGGAAGCACAGATACGCAGTATTTT	CSVHRGSTDTQYF
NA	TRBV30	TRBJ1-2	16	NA	TGTGCCTGGCGTGACCCAGGACAGATAGCTAACTATGGCTACACCTTC	CAWRDPGQIANYGYTF
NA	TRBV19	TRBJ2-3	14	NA	TGTGCCAGCAGTGACAAGGTCAGCACAGATACGCAGTATTTT	CASSDKVSTDTQYF
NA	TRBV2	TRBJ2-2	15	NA	TGTGCCAGCAGTGACGCGGGATTGAGAACCGGGGAGCTGTTTTTT	CASSDAGLRTGELFF
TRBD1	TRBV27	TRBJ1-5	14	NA	TGTGCCAGCAGCCATGACAGGGTGGATCAGCCCCAGCATTTT	CASSHDRVDQPQHF
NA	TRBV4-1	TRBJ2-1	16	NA	TGCGCCAGCAGCCAAGATTTGTCAGTCTCCTACAATGAGCAGTTCTTC	CASSQDLSVSYNEQFF
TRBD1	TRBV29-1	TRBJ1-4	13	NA	TGCAGCGTCAGACAGGGGTTGGATGAAAAACTGTTTTTT	CSVRQGLDEKLFF
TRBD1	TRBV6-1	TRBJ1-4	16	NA	TGTGCCAGCAGTGCCACCGGACAGGGGGCTAATGAAAAACTGTTTTTT	CASSATGQGANEKLFF
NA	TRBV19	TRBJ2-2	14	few	TGTGCCAGTAGCTTTAGCGGGAACACCGGGGAGCTGTTTTTT	CASSFSGNTGELFF
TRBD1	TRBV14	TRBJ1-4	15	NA	TGTGCCAGCAGCCGATACGGGACAGAAGATGAAAAACTGTTTTTT	CASSRYGTEDEKLFF
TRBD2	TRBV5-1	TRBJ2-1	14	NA	TGCGCCAGCTCAACGGGACTAGCGGAAACTGAGCAGTTCTTC	CASSTGLAETEQFF
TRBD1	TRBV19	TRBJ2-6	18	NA	TGTGCCAGTAGTATGATTGACAGGGGGCCTCCCGGGGCCAACGTCCTGACTTTC	CASSMIDRGPPGANVLTF
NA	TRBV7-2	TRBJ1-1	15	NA	TGTGCCAGCAGCTTAGCTCTTAACGAGGGCACTGAAGCTTTCTTT	CASSLALNEGTEAFF
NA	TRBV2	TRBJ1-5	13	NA	TGTGCCAGCACACTACAGGGCTATCAGCCCCAGCATTTT	CASTLQGYQPQHF
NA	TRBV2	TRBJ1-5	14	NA	TGTGCCAGCAGTGGTTCAGGGGGCAATCAGCCCCAGCATTTT	CASSGSGGNQPQHF
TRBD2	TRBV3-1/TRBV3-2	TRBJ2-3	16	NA	TGTGCCAGCAGCCAGAGTTGGTCTAGCGGCGCAGATACGCAGTATTTT	CASSQSWSSGADTQYF
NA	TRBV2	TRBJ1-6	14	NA	TGTGCCAGCAGCCTAGGGGCAGGGTATTCACCCCTCCACTTT	CASSLGAGYSPLHF
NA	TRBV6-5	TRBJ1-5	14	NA	TGTGCCAGCAGCTCCGGAGGGATGGGGCAGCCCCAGCATTTT	CASSSGGMGQPQHF
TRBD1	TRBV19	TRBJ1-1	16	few	TGTGCCAGCCGGACCCCCGGGACAGGGGGGAACACTGAAGCTTTCTTT	CASRTPGTGGNTEAFF
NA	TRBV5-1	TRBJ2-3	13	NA	TGCGCCAGCAAAAGGACAGGCACAGATACGCAGTATTTT	CASKRTGTDTQYF
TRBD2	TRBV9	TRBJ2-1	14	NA	TGTGCCAGCAGCGAGCGGGAGGGCTACAATGAGCAGTTCTTC	CASSEREGYNEQFF
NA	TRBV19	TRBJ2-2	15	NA	TGTGCCAGCCGACGGCCTAGCCCGAACACCGGGGAGCTGTTTTTT	CASRRPSPNTGELFF
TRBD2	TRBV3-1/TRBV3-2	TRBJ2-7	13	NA	TGTGCCAGCAGCCAAGAAGCTAGCGGGAGGGCCAATTTC	CASSQEASGRANF
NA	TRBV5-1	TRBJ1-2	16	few	TGCGCCAGCAGCTCGACCACCGGGACACTTAACTATGGCTACACCTTC	CASSSTTGTLNYGYTF
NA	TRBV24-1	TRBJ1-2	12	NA	TGTGCCACCAGTATCGGTGTGGGCGGCTACACCTTC	CATSIGVGGYTF
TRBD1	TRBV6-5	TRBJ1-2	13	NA	TGTGCCAGCAGTCCACAGGGGGCTTGGGGCTACACCTTC	CASSPQGAWGYTF
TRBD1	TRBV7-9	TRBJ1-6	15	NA	TGTGCCAGCAGCCCCGGGGACAGAAAAAATTCACCCCTCCACTTT	CASSPGDRKNSPLHF
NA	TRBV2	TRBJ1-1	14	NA	TGTGCCAGCAGTCCGGGGATGACCGGCTCCAAAGACGCTTTT	CASSPGMTGSKDAF
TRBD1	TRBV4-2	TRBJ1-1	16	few	TGTGCCAGCAGCCAATACGAGGGACAGAGCTCGATCATAACTTTCTTT	CASSQYEGQSSIITFF
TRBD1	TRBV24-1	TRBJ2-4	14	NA	TGTGCCACCAGTGGGGGCAGGGGGATGGACATTCAGTACTTC	CATSGGRGMDIQYF
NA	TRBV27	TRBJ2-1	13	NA	TGTGCCAGCAGTTTGCGGGGTTGGGATGAGCAGTTCTTC	CASSLRGWDEQFF
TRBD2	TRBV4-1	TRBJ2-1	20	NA	TGCGCCAGCAGCCAGACTCCTCGACTAGCGGGAGGGGACTCCTACAATGAGCAGTTCTTC	CASSQTPRLAGGDSYNEQFF
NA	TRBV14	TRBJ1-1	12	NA	TGTGCCAGCAGCCGAGGGCAAGTTGAAGCTTTCTTT	CASSRGQVEAFF
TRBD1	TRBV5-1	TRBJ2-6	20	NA	TGCGCCAGCAGCTCAATTCCGGGACAGGGGGCCATCTCTGGGGCCAACGTCCTGACTTTC	CASSSIPGQGAISGANVLTF
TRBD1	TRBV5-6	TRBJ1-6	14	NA	TGTGCCAGCACTCACCGACAGGGTAATTCACCCCTCCACTTT	CASTHRQGNSPLHF
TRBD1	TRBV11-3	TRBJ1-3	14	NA	TGTGCCAGCAGCTCGACAGGGGGCAGGGACACCATATATTTT	CASSSTGGRDTIYF
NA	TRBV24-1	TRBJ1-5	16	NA	TGTGCCGGTAGGCAGGGTAGCTCCCCCCCCGATCAGCCCCAGCATTTT	CAGRQGSSPPDQPQHF
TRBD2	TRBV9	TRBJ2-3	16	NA	TGTGCCAGCAGCGCTCGCGGGGGGCCGGGCACAGATACGCAGTATTTT	CASSARGGPGTDTQYF
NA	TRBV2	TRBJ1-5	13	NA	TGTGCCAGCAGTGCAGGGATCCCTCAGCCCCAGCATTTT	CASSAGIPQPQHF
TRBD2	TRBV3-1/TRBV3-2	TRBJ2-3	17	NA	TGTGCCAGCAGCCAAGAGAGAGCGGGAGTTTTGGCAGATACGCAGTATTTT	CASSQERAGVLADTQYF
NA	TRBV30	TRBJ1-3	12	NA	TGTGCCTGGAGTCGTTTGGGAAACACCATATATTTT	CAWSRLGNTIYF
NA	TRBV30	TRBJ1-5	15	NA	TGTGCCTGGAGTGTACAGTTTGCTAGCAATCAGCCCCAGCATTTT	CAWSVQFASNQPQHF
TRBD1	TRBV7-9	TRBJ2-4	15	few	TGTGCCAGCAGCTCGACAGGGGGAGCTTTGGACATTCAGTACTTC	CASSSTGGALDIQYF
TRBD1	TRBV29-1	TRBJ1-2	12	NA	TGCAGCGTTCCCGGGACAGGGTGGGACCACGCCTTC	CSVPGTGWDHAF
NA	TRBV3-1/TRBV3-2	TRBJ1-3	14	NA	TGTGCCAGCAGCCAAGGGGGAGACCGAAACACCATATATTTT	CASSQGGDRNTIYF
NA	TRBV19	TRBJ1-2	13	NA	TGTGCCACCGGGGGGGGGCCCCCCTATGGCTACACCTTC	CATGGGPPYGYTF
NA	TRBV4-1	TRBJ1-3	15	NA	TGCGCCAGCAGCCAAGATCAGACAGCTAGAAACACCATATATTTT	CASSQDQTARNTIYF
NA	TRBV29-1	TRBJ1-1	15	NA	TGCAGCGTTACCCCCCCGGGGAGAATGAACACTGAAGCTTTCTTT	CSVTPPGRMNTEAFF
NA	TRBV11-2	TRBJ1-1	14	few	TGTGCCAGCAGCTTAGGTGTGGGCGTTACTGAAGCTTTCTTT	CASSLGVGVTEAFF
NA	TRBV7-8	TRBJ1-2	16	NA	TGTGCCAGCAGCACCGTAACTCTGGACTCGTCCTATGGCTACACCTTC	CASSTVTLDSSYGYTF
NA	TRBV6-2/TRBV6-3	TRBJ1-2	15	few	TGTGCCAGCAGCACCCTCAGTCAAAGGGGGGGTGGCTACACCTTC	CASSTLSQRGGGYTF
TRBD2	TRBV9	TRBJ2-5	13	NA	TGTGCCAGCAGCGTAGGCGGGGGGGAGACCCAGTACTTC	CASSVGGGETQYF
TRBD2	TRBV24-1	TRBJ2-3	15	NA	TGTGCCACCAGTGGAGGGCGGGGGAGCACAGATACGCAGTATTTT	CATSGGRGSTDTQYF
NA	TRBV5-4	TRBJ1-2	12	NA	TGTGCCAGCAGCTTGTCGGGTTATGGCTACACCTTC	CASSLSGYGYTF
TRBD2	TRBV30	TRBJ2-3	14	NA	TGTGCCTGGGGTTGGACTAGCGTGTCAGATACGCAGTATTTT	CAWGWTSVSDTQYF
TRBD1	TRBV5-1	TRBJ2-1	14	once	TGCGCCAGCAGCCTACAGGGGTCCTACAATGAGCAGTTCTTC	CASSLQGSYNEQFF
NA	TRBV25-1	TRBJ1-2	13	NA	TGTGCCAGCCGGACGGAGGGTACCTATGGCTACACCTTC	CASRTEGTYGYTF